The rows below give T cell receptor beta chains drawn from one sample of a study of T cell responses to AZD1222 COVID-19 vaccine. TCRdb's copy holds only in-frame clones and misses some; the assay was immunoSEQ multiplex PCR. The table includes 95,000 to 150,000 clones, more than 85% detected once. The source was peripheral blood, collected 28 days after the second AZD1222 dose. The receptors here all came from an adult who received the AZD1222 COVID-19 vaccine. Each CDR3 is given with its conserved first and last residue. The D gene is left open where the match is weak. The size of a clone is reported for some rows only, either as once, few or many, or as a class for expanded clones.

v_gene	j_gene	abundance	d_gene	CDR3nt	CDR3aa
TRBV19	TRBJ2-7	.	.	TGTGCCAGTAGTATTGTCCGGGACGTGGCCTACGAGCAGTACTTC	CASSIVRDVAYEQYF
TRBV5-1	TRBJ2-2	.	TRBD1	TGCGCCAGCAGCCCGGGACAGGCCGGGGAGCTGTTTTTT	CASSPGQAGELFF
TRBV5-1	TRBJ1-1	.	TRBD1	TGCGCCAGCAGCTCACAGGGGAGGGACACTGAAGCTTTCTTT	CASSSQGRDTEAFF
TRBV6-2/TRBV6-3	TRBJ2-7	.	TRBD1	TGTGCCAGCAGCGAGGGGGCAGCAGTATCCTACGAGCAGTACTTC	CASSEGAAVSYEQYF
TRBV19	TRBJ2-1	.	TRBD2	TGTGCCAGTAGAATGACTAGCGGGGGGGCTAATGAGCAGTTCTTC	CASRMTSGGANEQFF
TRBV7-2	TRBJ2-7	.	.	TGTGCTAGCAGCTCCCGACAGAGATACGAGCAGTACTTC	CASSSRQRYEQYF
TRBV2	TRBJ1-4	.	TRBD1	TGTGCCAGCAGCGACCGGACAGGCCCCGGAGAAAAACTGTTTTTT	CASSDRTGPGEKLFF
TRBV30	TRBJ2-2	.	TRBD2	TGTGCCTGGAGTGTCGGGGGGTCCACAACCGGGGAGCTGTTTTTT	CAWSVGGSTTGELFF
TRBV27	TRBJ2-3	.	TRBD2	TGTGCCAGCAGTCTGCTCCCTCTAGCGGGAGAGACAGATACGCAGTATTTT	CASSLLPLAGETDTQYF
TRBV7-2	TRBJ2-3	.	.	TGTGCCAGCAGCTTAGGCAGCGGTCCCACAGATACGCAGTATTTT	CASSLGSGPTDTQYF
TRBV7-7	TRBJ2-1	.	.	TGTGCCAGCAGCTTAAGGGCTCAGAGCTCCTACAATGAGCAGTTCTTC	CASSLRAQSSYNEQFF
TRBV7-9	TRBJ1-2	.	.	TGTGCCAGCAGCTTGGGGGACGGCTACACCTTC	CASSLGDGYTF
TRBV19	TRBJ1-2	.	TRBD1	TGTGCCAGTAGTCCCCTGGGACAGGGAAGAGATGGCTACACCTTC	CASSPLGQGRDGYTF
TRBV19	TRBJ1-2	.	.	TGTGCCAGTAGCCAGCTTCGGGACTATGGCTACACCTTC	CASSQLRDYGYTF
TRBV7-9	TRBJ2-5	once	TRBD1	TGTGCCAGCAGCGCCCCGGGACAGGGGATTCCACGGGAGACCCAGTACTTC	CASSAPGQGIPRETQYF
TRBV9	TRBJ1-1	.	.	TGTGCCAGCAGCGTAGGGGAGGGGAAAGCTTTCTTT	CASSVGEGKAFF
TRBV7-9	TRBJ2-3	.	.	TGTGCCAGCAGCTTAGGGGAATCTAGCACAGATACGCAGTATTTT	CASSLGESSTDTQYF
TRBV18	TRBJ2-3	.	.	TGTGCCAGCTCACCACCGAGCAGCGCAGATACGCAGTATTTT	CASSPPSSADTQYF
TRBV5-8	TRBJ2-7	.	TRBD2	TGTGCCAGCAGCCCCCGGACTAGCGGGAGGTTCGAGCAGTACTTC	CASSPRTSGRFEQYF
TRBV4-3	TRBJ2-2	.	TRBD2	TGCGCCAGCAGCTTCACGGGACTAGCGGGGGCTAACACCGGGGAGCTGTTTTTT	CASSFTGLAGANTGELFF
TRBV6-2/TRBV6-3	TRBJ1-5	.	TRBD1	TGTGCCAGCAGTAATCTCAGGACAGGGGGTGGGCAGCCCCAGCATTTT	CASSNLRTGGGQPQHF
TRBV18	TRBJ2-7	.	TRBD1	TGTGCCAGCTCGCCCGGGACAGTCGAGGGCGAGCAGTACTTC	CASSPGTVEGEQYF
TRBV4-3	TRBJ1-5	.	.	TGCGCCAGCAGCCAAGATCGGGGTGCCAATCAGCCCCAGCATTTT	CASSQDRGANQPQHF
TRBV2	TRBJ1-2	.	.	TGTGCCAGCAGTGGGCCAGGTTTCCCTGGCTACACCTTC	CASSGPGFPGYTF
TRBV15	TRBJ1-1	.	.	TGTGCCACCAGCAGAGATATAGGCACAGGGACGAACACTGAAGCTTTCTTT	CATSRDIGTGTNTEAFF
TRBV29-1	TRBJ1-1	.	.	TGCAGCGTTGGAGGGGGCACTGAAGCTTTCTTT	CSVGGGTEAFF
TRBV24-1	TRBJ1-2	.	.	TGTGCCACCAGTGACACAAGTCTTAACTATGGCTACACCTTC	CATSDTSLNYGYTF
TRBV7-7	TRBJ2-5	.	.	TGTGCTAGCAGCCTTAATACAGGGAGTCAAGAGACCCAGTACTTC	CASSLNTGSQETQYF
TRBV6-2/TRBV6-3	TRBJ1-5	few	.	TGTGCCAGCAGTTCCCGGGGGGTTCTCGTTGAAGGCAATCAGCCCCAGCATTTT	CASSSRGVLVEGNQPQHF
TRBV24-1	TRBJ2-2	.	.	TGTGCCACCATGGGGGGGGCGCACACCGGGGAGCTGTTTTTT	CATMGGAHTGELFF
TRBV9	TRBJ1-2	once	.	TGTGCCAGCAGCCCCCCGTCCAACTATGGCTACACCTTC	CASSPPSNYGYTF
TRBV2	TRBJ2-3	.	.	TGTGCCAGCAGCCACATGCAATTCCGGGGATTCACAGATACGCAGTATTTT	CASSHMQFRGFTDTQYF
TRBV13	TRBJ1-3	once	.	TGTGCCAGCAGCTTATCTGATCGGGGGGCTTCTGGAAACACCATATATTTT	CASSLSDRGASGNTIYF
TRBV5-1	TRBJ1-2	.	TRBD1	TGCGCCAGCAGCTATGACCGGGACAGGGTCACCTATGGCTACACCTTC	CASSYDRDRVTYGYTF
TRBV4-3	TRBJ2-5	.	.	TGCGCCAGCAGCCAAGATCACTACCAAGAGACCCAGTACTTC	CASSQDHYQETQYF
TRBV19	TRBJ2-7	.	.	TGTGCCAGTAGTATCGGTCTCCGAGGGTATGAGCAGTACTTC	CASSIGLRGYEQYF
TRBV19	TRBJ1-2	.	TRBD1	TGTGCCAGTAGTCCACTCGGGGGGACAGTCTATGGCTACACCTTC	CASSPLGGTVYGYTF
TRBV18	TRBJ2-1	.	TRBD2	TGTGCCAGCTCCGTCCTCCTAGCGGAATCCTACAATGAGCAGTTCTTC	CASSVLLAESYNEQFF
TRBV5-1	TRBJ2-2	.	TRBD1	TGCGCCAGCAGCCGGGGACAGACCCCCGGGGAGCTGTTTTTT	CASSRGQTPGELFF
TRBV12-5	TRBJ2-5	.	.	TGTGCTAGTGGTTCGGACTTCTTAGACCGAAGGTCAGAGACCCAGTACTTC	CASGSDFLDRRSETQYF
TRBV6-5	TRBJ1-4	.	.	TGTGCCAGCAGTTACGCGACTGGAAATAATGAAAAACTGTTTTTT	CASSYATGNNEKLFF
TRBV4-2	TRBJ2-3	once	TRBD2	TGTGCCAGCAGCCAAGACATTAGCGGGGGCCTCTACCTCACAGATACGCAGTATTTT	CASSQDISGGLYLTDTQYF
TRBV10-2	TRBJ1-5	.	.	TGCGCCAGCAGTGAGTCGATGGCAGGGAATCAGCCCCAGCATTTT	CASSESMAGNQPQHF
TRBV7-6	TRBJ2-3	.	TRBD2	TGTGCCAGCAGTATGGGGGTAGCGGGGGCAGATACGCAGTATTTT	CASSMGVAGADTQYF
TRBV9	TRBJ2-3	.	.	TGTGCCAGCAGCCATCCTCTGTTTGGGGGGAAAAACACAGATACGCAGTATTTT	CASSHPLFGGKNTDTQYF
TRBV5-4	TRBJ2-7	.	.	TGTGCCAGCAGCTTGGCGGCGAGCTCCTACGAGCAGTACTTC	CASSLAASSYEQYF
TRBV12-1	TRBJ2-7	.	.	TGTGCCAGCAGCTTTGATAGCGGGTTATCCTACGAGCAGTACTTC	CASSFDSGLSYEQYF
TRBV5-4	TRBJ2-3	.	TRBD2	TGTGCCAGCAGCCGGGGGGGTATTAGCACAGATACGCAGTATTTT	CASSRGGISTDTQYF
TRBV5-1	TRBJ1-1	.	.	TGCGCCAGCAGCTTGTGGGGGGGAACTGAAGCTTTCTTT	CASSLWGGTEAFF
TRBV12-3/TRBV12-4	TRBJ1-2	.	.	TGTGCCAGCAGCAGACGGAGCCTATATGGCTACACCTTC	CASSRRSLYGYTF
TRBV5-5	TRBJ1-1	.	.	TGTGCCAGCAGCCACCTCCAGGGCTTGAACACTGAAGCTTTCTTT	CASSHLQGLNTEAFF
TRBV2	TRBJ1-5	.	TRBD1	TGTGCCAGCAGCCGCCAATCAGGGGGTAACAATCAGCCCCAGCATTTT	CASSRQSGGNNQPQHF
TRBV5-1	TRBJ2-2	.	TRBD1	TGCGCCAGCAGCCCCGGACAGGAAGACGCCGGGGAGCTGTTTTTT	CASSPGQEDAGELFF
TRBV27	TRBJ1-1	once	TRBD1	TGTGCCAGCAGCCAGAAACCGACAGGGTTCGGTGAAGCTTTCTTT	CASSQKPTGFGEAFF